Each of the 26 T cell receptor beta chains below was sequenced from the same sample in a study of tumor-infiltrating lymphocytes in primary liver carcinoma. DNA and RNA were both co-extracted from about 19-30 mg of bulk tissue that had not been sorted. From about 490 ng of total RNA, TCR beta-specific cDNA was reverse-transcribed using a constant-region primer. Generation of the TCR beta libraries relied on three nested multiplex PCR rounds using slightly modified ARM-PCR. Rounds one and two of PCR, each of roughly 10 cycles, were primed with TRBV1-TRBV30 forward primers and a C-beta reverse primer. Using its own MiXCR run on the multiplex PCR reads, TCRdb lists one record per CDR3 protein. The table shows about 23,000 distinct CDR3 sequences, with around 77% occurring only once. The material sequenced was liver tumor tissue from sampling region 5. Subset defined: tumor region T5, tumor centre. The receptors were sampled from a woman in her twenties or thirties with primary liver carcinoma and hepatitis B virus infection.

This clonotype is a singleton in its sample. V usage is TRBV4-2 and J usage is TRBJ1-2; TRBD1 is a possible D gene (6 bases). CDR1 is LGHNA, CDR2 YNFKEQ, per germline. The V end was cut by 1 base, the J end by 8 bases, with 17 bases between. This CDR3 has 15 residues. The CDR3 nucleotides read TGTGCCAGCAGCCAAGGAACACAAGGGGGGGGAGGCTACACCTTC. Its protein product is CASSQGTQGGGGYTF.

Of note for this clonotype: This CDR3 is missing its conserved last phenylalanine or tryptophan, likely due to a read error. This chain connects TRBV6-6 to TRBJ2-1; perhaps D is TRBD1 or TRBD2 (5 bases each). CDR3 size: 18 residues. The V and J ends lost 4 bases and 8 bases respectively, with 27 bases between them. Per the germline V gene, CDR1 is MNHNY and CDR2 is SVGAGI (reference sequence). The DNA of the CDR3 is TGTGCCAGCAGTTTCTATCCAGAACCGGGACCAGTTGGCTATGAGCAGTTCCTC. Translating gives CASSFYPEPGPVGYEQFL.

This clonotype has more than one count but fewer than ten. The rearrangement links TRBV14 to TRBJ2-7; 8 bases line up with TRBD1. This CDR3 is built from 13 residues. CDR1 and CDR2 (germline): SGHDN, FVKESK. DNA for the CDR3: TGTGTCGGCAGTCTAGGACAGGGAAAGAGGCAGTACTTC. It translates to CVGSLGQGKRQYF.

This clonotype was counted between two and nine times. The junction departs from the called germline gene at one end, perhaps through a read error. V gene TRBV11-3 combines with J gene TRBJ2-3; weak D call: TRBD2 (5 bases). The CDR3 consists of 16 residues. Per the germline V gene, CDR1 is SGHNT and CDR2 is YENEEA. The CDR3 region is CASSSGCGRGADTQYF. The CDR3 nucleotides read TGCGCCAGCAGCTCCGGGTGCGGGCGAGGCGCAGATACGCAGTATTTT. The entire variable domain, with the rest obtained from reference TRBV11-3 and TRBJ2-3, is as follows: EAGVVQSPRYKIIEKKQPVAFWCNPISGHNTLYWYLQNLGQGPELLIRYENEEAVDDSQLPKDRFSAERLKGVDSTLKIQPAELGDSAVYLCASSSGCGRGADTQYFGPGTRLTVL.

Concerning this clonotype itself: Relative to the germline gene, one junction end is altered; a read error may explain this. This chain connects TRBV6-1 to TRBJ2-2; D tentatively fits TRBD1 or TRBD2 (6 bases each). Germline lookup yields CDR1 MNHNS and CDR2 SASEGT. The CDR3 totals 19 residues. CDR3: CANSETLPGGAANIGELFF. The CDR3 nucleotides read TGTGCCAACAGTGAAACCCTTCCCGGGGGCGCCGCGAATATCGGGGAGCTGTTTTTT.

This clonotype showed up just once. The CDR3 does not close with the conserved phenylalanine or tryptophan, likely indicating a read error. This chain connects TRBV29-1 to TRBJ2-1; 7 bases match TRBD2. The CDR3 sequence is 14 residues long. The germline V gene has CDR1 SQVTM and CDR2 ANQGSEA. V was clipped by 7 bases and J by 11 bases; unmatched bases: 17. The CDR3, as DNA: TGCAGCGCATCCTTGACTAGCTGCTGGAATAAGCAGTTCTCC. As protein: CSASLTSCWNKQFS.

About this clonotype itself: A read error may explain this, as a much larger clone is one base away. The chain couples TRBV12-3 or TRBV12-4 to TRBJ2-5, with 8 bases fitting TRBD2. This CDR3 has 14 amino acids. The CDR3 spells CAGSSSGAQETQYF. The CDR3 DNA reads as TGTGCCGGCAGTAGTAGCGGGGCCCAAGAGACCCAGTACTTC.

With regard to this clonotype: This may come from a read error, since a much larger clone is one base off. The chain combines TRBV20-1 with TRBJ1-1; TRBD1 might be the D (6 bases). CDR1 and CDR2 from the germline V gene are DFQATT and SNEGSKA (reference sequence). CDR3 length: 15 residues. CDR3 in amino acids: CSTREFGTPNTEAFF. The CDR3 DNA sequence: TGCAGTACTAGAGAATTTGGGACACCGAACACTGAAGCTTTCTTT.

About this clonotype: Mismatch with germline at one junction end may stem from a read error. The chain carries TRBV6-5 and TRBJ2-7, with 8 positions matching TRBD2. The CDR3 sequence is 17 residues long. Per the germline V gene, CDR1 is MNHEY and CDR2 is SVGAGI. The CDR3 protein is CANSFAGTSGSSYEQYF. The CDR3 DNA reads TGTGCCAACAGCTTCGCCGGGACTAGTGGGAGCTCCTATGAGCAGTACTTC.

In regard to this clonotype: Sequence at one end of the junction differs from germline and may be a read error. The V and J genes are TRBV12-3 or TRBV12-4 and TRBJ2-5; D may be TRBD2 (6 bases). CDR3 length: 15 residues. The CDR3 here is CASSIYPGSGESQYF. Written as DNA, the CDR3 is TGTGCCAGCAGCATCTACCCCGGGAGCGGAGAGTCCCAATACTTC.

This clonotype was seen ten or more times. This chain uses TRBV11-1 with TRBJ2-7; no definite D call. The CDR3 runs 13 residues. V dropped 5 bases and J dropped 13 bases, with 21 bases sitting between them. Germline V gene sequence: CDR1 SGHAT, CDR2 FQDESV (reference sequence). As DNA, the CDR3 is TGTGCCAGCAGCATAGGATACCTCCGCGTGCAATACTTC. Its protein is CASSIGYLRVQYF. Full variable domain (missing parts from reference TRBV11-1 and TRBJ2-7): EAEVAQSPRYKITEKSQAVAFWCDPISGHATLYWYRQILGQGPELLVQFQDESVVDDSQLPKDRFSAERLKGVDSTLKIQPAELGDSAMYLCASSIGYLRVQYFGPGTRLTVT.

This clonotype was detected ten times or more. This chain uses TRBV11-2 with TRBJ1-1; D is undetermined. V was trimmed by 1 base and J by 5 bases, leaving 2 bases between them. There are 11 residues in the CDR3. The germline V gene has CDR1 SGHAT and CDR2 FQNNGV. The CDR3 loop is CASSLGTEAFF. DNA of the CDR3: TGTGCCAGCAGCTTAGGTACTGAAGCTTTCTTT.

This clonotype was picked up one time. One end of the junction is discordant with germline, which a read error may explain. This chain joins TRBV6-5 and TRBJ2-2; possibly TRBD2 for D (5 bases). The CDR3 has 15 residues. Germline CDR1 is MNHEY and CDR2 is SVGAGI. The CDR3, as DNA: TGTGCCAGCAGTCCGCGGGCAGGATTCACCGGGGAGCCGTTTTTT. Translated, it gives CASSPRAGFTGEPFF.

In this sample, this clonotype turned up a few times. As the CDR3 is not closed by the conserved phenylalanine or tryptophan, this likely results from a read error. The CDR3 DNA is TGCAGCGTCGGGACAGGGTGCACTGAAGCTTTCTCT. Amino acids: CSVGTGCTEAFS. The chain combines TRBV29-1 with TRBJ1-1, with 9 bases aligning to TRBD1. Germline CDR1 and CDR2: SQVTM and ANQGSEA. The CDR3 is made up of 12 amino acids. V shed 6 bases and J 4 bases; nucleotides not matched to a gene: 3.

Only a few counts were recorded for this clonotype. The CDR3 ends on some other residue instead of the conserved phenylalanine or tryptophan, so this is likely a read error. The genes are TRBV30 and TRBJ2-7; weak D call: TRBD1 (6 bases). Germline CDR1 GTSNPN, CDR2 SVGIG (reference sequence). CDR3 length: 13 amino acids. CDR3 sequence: CAWSLRGNYGQYL. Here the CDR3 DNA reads TGTGCCTGGAGCTTAAGGGGGAACTACGGGCAGTACCTC.

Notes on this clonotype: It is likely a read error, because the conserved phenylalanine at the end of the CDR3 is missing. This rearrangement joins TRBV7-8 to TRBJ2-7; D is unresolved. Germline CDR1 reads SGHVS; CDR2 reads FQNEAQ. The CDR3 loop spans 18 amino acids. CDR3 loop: CACSSGRGRTMSSYEQYI. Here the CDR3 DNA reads TGTGCCTGCAGCTCGGGTCGCGGTCGTACTATGAGCTCCTATGAGCAGTACATC.

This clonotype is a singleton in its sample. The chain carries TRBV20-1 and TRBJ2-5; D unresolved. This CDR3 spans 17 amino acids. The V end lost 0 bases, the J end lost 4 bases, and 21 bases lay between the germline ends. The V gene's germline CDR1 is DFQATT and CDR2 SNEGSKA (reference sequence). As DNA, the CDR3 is TGCAGTGCTAGAGAGTCCGGGTGTCGAAGGGTCGTAGAGACCCAGTACTTC. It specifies CSARESGCRRVVETQYF.

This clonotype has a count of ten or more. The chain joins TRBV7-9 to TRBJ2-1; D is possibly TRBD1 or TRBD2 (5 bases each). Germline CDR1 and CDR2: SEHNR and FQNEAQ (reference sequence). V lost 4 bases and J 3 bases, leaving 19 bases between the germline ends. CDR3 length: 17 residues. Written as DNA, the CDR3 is TGTGCCAGCAGCTCAGGTTGGGGCGGGTGTTTCTACAATGAGCAGTTCTTC. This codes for CASSSGWGGCFYNEQFF. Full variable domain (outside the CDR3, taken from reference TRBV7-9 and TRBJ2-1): DTGVSQNPRHKITKRGQNVTFRCDPISEHNRLYWYRQTLGQGPEFLTYFQNEAQLEKSRLLSDRFSAERPKGSFSTLEIQRTEQGDSAMYLCASSSGWGGCFYNEQFFGPGTRLTVL.

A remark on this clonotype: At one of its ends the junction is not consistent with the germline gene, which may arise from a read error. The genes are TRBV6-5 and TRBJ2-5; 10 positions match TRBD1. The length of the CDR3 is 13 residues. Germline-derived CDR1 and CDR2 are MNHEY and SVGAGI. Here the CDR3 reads CAISNDRGLIQYF. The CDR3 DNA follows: TGTGCCATCAGTAACGACAGGGGGCTGATCCAGTACTTC.

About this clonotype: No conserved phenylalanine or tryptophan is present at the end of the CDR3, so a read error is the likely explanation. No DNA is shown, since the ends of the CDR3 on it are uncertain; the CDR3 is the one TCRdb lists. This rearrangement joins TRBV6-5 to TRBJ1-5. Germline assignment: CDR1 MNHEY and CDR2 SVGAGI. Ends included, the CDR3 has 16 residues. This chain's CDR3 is CASTLVRGNRLQPHHL.

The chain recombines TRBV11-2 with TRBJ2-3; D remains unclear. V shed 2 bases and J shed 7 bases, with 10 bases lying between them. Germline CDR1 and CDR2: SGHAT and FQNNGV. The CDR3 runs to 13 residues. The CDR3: CASSLTNSNTQYF. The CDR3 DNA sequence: TGTGCCAGCAGCTTAACGAACTCCAATACGCAGTATTTT. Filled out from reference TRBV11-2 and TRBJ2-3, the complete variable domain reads EAGVAQSPRYKIIEKRQSVAFWCNPISGHATLYWYQQILGQGPKLLIQFQNNGVVDDSQLPKDRFSAERLKGVDSTLKIQPAKLEDSAVYLCASSLTNSNTQYFGPGTRLTVL.

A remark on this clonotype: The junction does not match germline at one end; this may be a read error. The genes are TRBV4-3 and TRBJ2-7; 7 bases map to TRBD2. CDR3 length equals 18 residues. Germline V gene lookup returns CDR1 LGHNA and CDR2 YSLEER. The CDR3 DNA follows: TGCCCCAGCAGCCAGGCTGTGACGGGGGGTCACATTAGCTACGGGCAGTACTTC. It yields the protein CPSSQAVTGGHISYGQYF.

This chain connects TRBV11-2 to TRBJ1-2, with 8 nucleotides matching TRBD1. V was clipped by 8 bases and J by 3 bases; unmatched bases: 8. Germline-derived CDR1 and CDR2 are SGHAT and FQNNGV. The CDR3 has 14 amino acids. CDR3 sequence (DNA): TGTGCCAGCCGCAGGGGGCGCGGGGACTATGGCTACACCTTC. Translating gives CASRRGRGDYGYTF. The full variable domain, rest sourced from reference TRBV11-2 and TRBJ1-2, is EAGVAQSPRYKIIEKRQSVAFWCNPISGHATLYWYQQILGQGPKLLIQFQNNGVVDDSQLPKDRFSAERLKGVDSTLKIQPAKLEDSAVYLCASRRGRGDYGYTFGSGTRLTVV.

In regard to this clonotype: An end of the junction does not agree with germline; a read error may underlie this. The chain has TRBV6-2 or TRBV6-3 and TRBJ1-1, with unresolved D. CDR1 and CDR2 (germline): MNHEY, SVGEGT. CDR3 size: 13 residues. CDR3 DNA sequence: TGTGTCAACAGTTACCAGGTCCGAACTGAAGCTTTCTTC. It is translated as CVNSYQVRTEAFF.

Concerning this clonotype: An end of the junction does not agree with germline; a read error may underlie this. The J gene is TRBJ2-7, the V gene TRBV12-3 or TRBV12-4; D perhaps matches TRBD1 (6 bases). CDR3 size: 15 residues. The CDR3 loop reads CVSLRSGTQGYQQYF. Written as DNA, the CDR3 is TGTGTCAGCCTACGATCCGGTACACAGGGTTACCAGCAGTACTTC.

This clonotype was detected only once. For the CDR3, the DNA is TGTGCCAGGACCGGGACTAGCGGTTACAATGAGCAGTTCTTC. Translation gives CARTGTSGYNEQFF. V is TRBV11-1 and J is TRBJ2-1; TRBD2 matches at 11 bases. The germline V gene has CDR1 SGHAT and CDR2 FQDESV (reference sequence). The V gene end was trimmed by 9 bases and the J gene end by 4 bases; junction bases not matched to a gene: 5. This CDR3 region has 14 residues.